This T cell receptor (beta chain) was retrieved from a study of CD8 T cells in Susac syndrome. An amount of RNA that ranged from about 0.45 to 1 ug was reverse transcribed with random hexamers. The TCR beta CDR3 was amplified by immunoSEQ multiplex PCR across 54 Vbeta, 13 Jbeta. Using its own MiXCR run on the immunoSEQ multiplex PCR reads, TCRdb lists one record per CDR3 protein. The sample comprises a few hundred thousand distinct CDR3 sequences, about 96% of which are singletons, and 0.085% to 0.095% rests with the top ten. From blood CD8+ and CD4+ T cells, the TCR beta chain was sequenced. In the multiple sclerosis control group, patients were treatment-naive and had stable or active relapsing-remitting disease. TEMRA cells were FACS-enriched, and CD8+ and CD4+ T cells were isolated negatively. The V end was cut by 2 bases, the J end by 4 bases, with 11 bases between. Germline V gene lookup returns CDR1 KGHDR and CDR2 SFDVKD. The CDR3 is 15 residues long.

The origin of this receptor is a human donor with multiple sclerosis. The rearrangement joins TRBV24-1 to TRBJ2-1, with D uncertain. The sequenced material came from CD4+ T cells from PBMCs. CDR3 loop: CATSDYQSPYNEQFF. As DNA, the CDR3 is TGTGCCACCAGTGATTATCAATCACCTTACAATGAGCAGTTCTTC.